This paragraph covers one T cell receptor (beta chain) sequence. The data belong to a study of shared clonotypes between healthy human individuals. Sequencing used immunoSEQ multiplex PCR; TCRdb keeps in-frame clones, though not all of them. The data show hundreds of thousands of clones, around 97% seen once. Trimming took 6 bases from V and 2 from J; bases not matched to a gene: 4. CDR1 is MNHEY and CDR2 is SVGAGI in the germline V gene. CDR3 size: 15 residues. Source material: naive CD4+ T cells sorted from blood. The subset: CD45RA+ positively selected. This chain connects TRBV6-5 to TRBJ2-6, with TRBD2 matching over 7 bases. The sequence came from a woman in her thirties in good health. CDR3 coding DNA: TGTGCCAGCAGCGAGGGAGGGACTGGGGCCAACGTCCTGACTTTC. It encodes CASSEGGTGANVLTF.